This T cell receptor beta chain is from a study of T-cell reconstitution after alpha-beta-depleted transplantation in children. During its preparation, the TCRbeta library received unique molecular identifiers. TCRdb independently ran MiXCR on the PCR reads; one entry per CDR3 protein. The sample comprises hundreds of thousands of distinct CDR3 sequences, around 17% of which are singletons, and around 0.96% rests with the top ten. This CDR3 comprises 15 residues. Looked up from germline, CDR1 is MDHEN and CDR2 is SYDVKM. The V gene end was trimmed by 1 base and the J gene end by 5 bases; junction bases not matched to a gene: 5.

This clonotype was sampled from a human donor who donated a stem cell graft to a child with acute myeloid leukemia. The rearrangement links TRBV28 to TRBJ1-1; 9 positions agree with TRBD1. Specimen: PBMCs from the stem cell graft donor, collected from the stem cell graft. CDR3 coding DNA: TGTGCCAGCAGTTTATACGGGACAGGGAGGACTGAAGCTTTCTTT. It translates to CASSLYGTGRTEAFF.